These T cell receptor beta chains were read from a single sample in a study of blood T cell repertoires in COVID-19. Method: immunoSEQ multiplex PCR; TCRdb's copy keeps in-frame clones and lacks some. The repertoire has about 150,000 clones, around 82% of them found once; the top ten carry 11%. The material sequenced was peripheral blood. These TCRs come from a man between 65 and 79 years old with active or convalescent COVID-19. The CDR3 runs from the conserved cysteine through the conserved F or W. D genes are given only for firm matches. Clone size appears in some rows only: once, few, many, or a class for an expanded clone.

j_call v_call d_call clone_size cdr3_aa cdr3_nt
TRBJ2-1 TRBV28 NA NA CASSSNEQFF TGTGCCAGCAGTTCTAATGAGCAGTTCTTC
TRBJ2-6 TRBV19 NA NA CASSMWSSGANVLTF TGTGCCAGTAGTATGTGGAGCTCTGGGGCCAACGTCCTGACTTTC
TRBJ2-2 TRBV6-1 TRBD2 NA CASSVGRLAGQTGELFF TGTGCCAGCAGTGTGGGCCGACTAGCGGGACAGACCGGGGAGCTGTTTTTT
TRBJ1-1 TRBV5-1 NA few CASSRSQGRTEAFF TGCGCCAGCAGCCGAAGCCAGGGGAGAACTGAAGCTTTCTTT
TRBJ2-2 TRBV11-2 NA once CASSPLNTGELFF TGTGCCAGCAGCCCATTGAACACCGGGGAGCTGTTTTTT
TRBJ1-2 TRBV7-2 TRBD1 NA CASSRQGSNGYTF TGTGCCAGCAGTAGACAGGGATCCAATGGCTACACCTTC
TRBJ1-1 TRBV18 NA NA CASSRDRLVGSFF TGTGCCAGCTCACGCGACAGGCTTGTTGGGTCTTTCTTT
TRBJ2-7 TRBV28 TRBD2 NA CASRVSSGRPRNYEQYF TGTGCCAGCAGGGTTAGTAGCGGGAGGCCCAGGAACTACGAGCAGTACTTC
TRBJ2-1 TRBV11-3 TRBD1 once CASSSFGTGDGDEQFF TGTGCCAGCAGCTCTTTTGGGACAGGGGATGGGGATGAGCAGTTCTTC
TRBJ1-1 TRBV27 NA once CASSSNPPGWAEAFF TGTGCCAGCAGTTCCAACCCCCCAGGGTGGGCTGAAGCTTTCTTT
TRBJ1-4 TRBV5-1 TRBD1 NA CASAGDRLNEKLFF TGCGCCAGTGCGGGGGACAGGCTTAATGAAAAACTGTTTTTT
TRBJ1-5 TRBV19 TRBD1 NA CASSHTGGRNQPQHF TGTGCCAGTAGTCATACAGGGGGCCGCAATCAGCCCCAGCATTTT
TRBJ1-1 TRBV7-9 NA NA CASSPPPVNTEAFF TGTGCCAGCAGCCCCCCCCCAGTGAACACTGAAGCTTTCTTT
TRBJ2-5 TRBV6-5 TRBD2 NA CASSYAGGGAETQYF TGTGCCAGCAGTTACGCCGGCGGGGGGGCAGAGACCCAGTACTTC
TRBJ1-5 TRBV7-9 NA NA CASSATSGDQPQHF TGTGCCAGCAGCGCCACTAGCGGGGATCAGCCCCAGCATTTT
TRBJ1-1 TRBV7-9 NA NA CASSLVPGLGTEAFF TGTGCCAGCAGCTTAGTTCCAGGTCTCGGCACTGAAGCTTTCTTT
TRBJ2-3 TRBV29-1 NA NA CSVLGLADADTQYF TGCAGCGTCCTGGGACTGGCCGACGCAGATACGCAGTATTTT
TRBJ2-7 TRBV18 TRBD2 NA CASSLAGENEQYF TGTGCCAGCTCTCTAGCGGGAGAGAACGAGCAGTACTTC
TRBJ2-2 TRBV5-4 TRBD1 NA CASNARDRGFAGELFF TGTGCCAGCAACGCGAGGGACAGGGGGTTTGCCGGGGAGCTGTTTTTT
TRBJ2-1 TRBV3-1/TRBV3-2 TRBD1 NA CASSQVKGQGVGEQFF TGTGCCAGCAGCCAAGTTAAGGGACAGGGGGTTGGTGAGCAGTTCTTC
TRBJ1-4 TRBV28 NA once CASSLPFRGPNEKLFF TGTGCCAGCAGTTTACCGTTCCGAGGGCCTAATGAAAAACTGTTTTTT
TRBJ2-4 TRBV3-1/TRBV3-2 NA NA CASGQTSRGDIQYF TGTGCCAGCGGACAGACTAGCAGGGGTGACATTCAGTACTTC
TRBJ2-1 TRBV7-9 NA NA CASKVELSYNEQFF TGTGCCAGCAAAGTAGAGTTGTCCTACAATGAGCAGTTCTTC
TRBJ2-1 TRBV13 TRBD2 NA CASSPGTSGNEQFF TGTGCCAGCAGCCCCGGGACTAGCGGCAATGAGCAGTTCTTC
TRBJ2-1 TRBV7-8 TRBD1 NA CASSEDRAYNEQFF TGTGCCAGCAGCGAAGACAGGGCCTACAATGAGCAGTTCTTC
TRBJ2-2 TRBV11-2 TRBD1 NA CASSRMGQGVGELFF TGTGCCAGCAGCCGGATGGGACAGGGTGTCGGGGAGCTGTTTTTT
TRBJ1-1 TRBV2 TRBD1 NA CASSRQGANTEAFF TGTGCCAGCAGTAGACAGGGGGCGAACACTGAAGCTTTCTTT
TRBJ1-1 TRBV7-9 NA NA CASSLRGQTGMNTEAFF TGTGCCAGCAGCTTAAGGGGTCAGACAGGCATGAACACTGAAGCTTTCTTT
TRBJ2-1 TRBV9 TRBD2 once CASSASGGYNEQFF TGTGCCAGCAGCGCCAGCGGGGGGTACAATGAGCAGTTCTTC
TRBJ1-2 TRBV10-3 NA NA CAISEGAGVKGGYTF TGTGCCATCAGTGAGGGGGCAGGGGTCAAAGGAGGCTACACCTTC
TRBJ1-2 TRBV9 NA few CASSVADSKGYTF TGTGCCAGCAGCGTAGCGGACAGCAAGGGCTACACCTTC
TRBJ2-7 TRBV11-2 NA NA CASSPVGANYEQYF TGTGCCAGCAGTCCCGTTGGGGCAAACTACGAGCAGTACTTC